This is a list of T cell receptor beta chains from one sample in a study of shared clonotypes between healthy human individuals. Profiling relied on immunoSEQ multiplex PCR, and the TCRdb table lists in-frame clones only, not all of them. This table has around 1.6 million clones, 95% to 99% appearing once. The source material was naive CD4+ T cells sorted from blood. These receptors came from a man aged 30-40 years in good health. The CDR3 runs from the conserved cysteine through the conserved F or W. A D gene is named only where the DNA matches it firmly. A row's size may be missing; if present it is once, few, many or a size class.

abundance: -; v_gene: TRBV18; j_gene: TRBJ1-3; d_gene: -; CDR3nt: TGTGCCAGCTCATCCCTTCCTCCGAACCTGGAAAACACCATATATTTT; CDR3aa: CASSSLPPNLENTIYF
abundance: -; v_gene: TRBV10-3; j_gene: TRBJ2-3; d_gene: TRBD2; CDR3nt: TGTGCCATCGAAGAGTCGAGGATCGGGAGGGCGACAGATACGCAGTATTTT; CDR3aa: CAIEESRIGRATDTQYF
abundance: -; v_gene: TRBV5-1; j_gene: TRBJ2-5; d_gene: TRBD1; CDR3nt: TGCGCCAGCAGCTCGCAACAGGGGGAAGAGACCCAGTACTTC; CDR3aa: CASSSQQGEETQYF
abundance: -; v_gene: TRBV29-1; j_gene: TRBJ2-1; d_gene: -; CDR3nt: TGCAGCGTTGAAGGAACCAGCGACTACTACAATGAGCAGTTCTTC; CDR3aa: CSVEGTSDYYNEQFF
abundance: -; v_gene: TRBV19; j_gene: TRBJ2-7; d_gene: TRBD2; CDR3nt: TGTGCCAGTAGTAGGACTAGCGGGAACTACGAGCAGTACTTC; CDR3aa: CASSRTSGNYEQYF
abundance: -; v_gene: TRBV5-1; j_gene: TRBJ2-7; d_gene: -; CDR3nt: TGCGCCAGCAGCTTTCAGGGACTCTACGAGCAGTACTTC; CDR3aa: CASSFQGLYEQYF
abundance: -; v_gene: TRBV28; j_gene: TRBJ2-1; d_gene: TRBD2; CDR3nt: TGTGCCAGCAGTTTGGTTACCGGGACTCCGGGAGGGGAGCAGTTCTTC; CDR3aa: CASSLVTGTPGGEQFF
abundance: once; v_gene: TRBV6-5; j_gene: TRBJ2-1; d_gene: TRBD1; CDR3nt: TGTGCCAGTACAAGGGGGCTCCAATACAATGAGCAGTTCTTC; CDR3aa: CASTRGLQYNEQFF
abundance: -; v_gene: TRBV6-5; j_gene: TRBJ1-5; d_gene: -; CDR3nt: TGTGCCAGCAGTTACTCGACCCGGGAGCTCAATCAGCCCCAGCATTTT; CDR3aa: CASSYSTRELNQPQHF
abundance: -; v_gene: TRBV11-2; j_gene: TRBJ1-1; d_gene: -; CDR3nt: TGTGCCAGCAGCCCTACTTTGATGAACACTGAAGCTTTCTTT; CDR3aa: CASSPTLMNTEAFF
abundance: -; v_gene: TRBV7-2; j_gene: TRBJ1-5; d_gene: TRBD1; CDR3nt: TGTGCCAGCAGCGTAAACCGGGACAGGGGCCAGCCCCAGCATTTT; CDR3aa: CASSVNRDRGQPQHF
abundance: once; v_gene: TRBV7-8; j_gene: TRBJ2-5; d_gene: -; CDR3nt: TGTGCCAGCGGGAGACAGCCGCAAGAGACCCAGTACTTC; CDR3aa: CASGRQPQETQYF
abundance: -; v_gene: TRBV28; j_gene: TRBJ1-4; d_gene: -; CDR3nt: TGTGCCAGCAGAGATATTCGGGGACGGGAAAAACTGTTTTTT; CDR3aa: CASRDIRGREKLFF
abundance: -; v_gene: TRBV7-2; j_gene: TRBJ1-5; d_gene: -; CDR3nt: TGTGCCAGCAGCGCCGGGAACACGGATCAGCCCCAGCATTTT; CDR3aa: CASSAGNTDQPQHF
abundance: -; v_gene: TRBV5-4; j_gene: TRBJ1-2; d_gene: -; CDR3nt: TGTGCCAGCAGCCCGGGGAGTAACTATGGCTACACCTTC; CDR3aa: CASSPGSNYGYTF
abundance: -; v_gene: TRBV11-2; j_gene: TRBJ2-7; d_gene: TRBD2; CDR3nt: TGTGCCAGCAGACCCCTTGGGACTAGCGGGAGGGGATTGTCCTACGAGCAGTACTTC; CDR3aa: CASRPLGTSGRGLSYEQYF
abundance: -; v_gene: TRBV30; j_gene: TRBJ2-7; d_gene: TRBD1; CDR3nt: TGTGCCTGGAGTAATTACCGGGACAGGGGCCACGAGCAGTACTTC; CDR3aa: CAWSNYRDRGHEQYF
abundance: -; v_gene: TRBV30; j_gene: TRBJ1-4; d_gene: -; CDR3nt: TGTGCCTGCAAAAATGAAAAACTGTTTTTT; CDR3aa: CACKNEKLFF
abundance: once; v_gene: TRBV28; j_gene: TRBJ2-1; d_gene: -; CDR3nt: TGTGCCAGCAGTCCGGATTACAATGAGCAGTTCTTC; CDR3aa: CASSPDYNEQFF
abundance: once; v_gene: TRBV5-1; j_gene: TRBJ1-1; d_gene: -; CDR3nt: TGCGCCAGCAGCGCCCAAGAGAACACTGAAGCTTTCTTT; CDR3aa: CASSAQENTEAFF
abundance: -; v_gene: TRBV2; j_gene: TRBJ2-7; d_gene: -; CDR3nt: TGTGCCAGCAGTGAGTATGGACTCTACGAGCAGTACTTC; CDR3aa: CASSEYGLYEQYF
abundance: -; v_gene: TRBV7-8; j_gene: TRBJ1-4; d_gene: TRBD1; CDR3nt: TGTGCCAGCAGCTTAAAGGAAATTCGGACAGGTGAAAAACTGTTTTTT; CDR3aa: CASSLKEIRTGEKLFF
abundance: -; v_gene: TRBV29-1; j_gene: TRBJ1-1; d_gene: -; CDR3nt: TGCAGCGTTGAAGATGTGGGCAGGGGCCGCCGGAGCACTGAAGCTTTCTTT; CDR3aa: CSVEDVGRGRRSTEAFF
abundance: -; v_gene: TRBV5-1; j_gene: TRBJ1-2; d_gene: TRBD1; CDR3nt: TGCGCCAGCAGCCGGACAGGGCCGGGAGGCTACACCTTC; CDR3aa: CASSRTGPGGYTF
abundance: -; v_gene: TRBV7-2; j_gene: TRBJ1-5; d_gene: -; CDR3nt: TGTGCCAGCAGCCTGTTAGCCGGGGGGTGGCAGCCCCAGCATTTT; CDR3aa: CASSLLAGGWQPQHF
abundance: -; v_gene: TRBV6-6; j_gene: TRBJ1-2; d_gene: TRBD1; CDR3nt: TGTGCCAGCAGTTACTTCGGGACAGGAAACTATGGCTACACCTTC; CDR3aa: CASSYFGTGNYGYTF
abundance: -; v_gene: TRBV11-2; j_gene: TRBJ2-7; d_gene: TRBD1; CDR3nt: TGTGCCAGCAGTCGGACAGGGGGATTTTACGAGCAGTACTTC; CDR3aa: CASSRTGGFYEQYF
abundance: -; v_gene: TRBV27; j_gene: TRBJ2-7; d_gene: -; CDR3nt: TGTGCCAGCAGTTTCCGGGACGGTTCCTACGAGCAGTACTTC; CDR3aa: CASSFRDGSYEQYF